The clone carrying this T cell receptor (beta chain) was counted only a few times. The CDR3 totals 14 residues. Between the trimmed V and J ends, which lost 6 bases and 6 bases, there was a span of 17 bases. Germline-derived CDR1 and CDR2 are LNHDA and SQIVND (reference sequence). The sample belongs to a study of beta chain features in type 1 diabetes. Sequenced material consisted of expressed TCRB transcripts (all of the isolated RNA was reverse transcribed). Using immunoSEQ multiplex PCR, the repertoire was profiled, and TCRdb retains in-frame clones only, with some absent. Of under 950,000 clones listed, roughly 17% are singletons.

This clonotype originated in a woman between 18 and 29 years old in good health. Sequenced: naive CD4+ T cells from blood. The V gene is TRBV19, the J gene TRBJ2-5, with D unresolved. In nucleotides, the CDR3 is TGTGCCAGTAGCGACCGGAAAGATAAGAAGACCCAGTACTTC. This sequence encodes CASSDRKDKKTQYF.